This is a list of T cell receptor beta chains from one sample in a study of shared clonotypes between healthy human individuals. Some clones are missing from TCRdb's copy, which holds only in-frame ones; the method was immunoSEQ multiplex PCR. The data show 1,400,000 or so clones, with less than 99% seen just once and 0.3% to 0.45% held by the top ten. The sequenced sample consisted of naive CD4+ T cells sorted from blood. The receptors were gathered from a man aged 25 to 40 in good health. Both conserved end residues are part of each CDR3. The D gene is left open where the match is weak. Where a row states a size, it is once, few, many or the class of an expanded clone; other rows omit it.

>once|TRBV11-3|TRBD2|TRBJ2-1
TGTGCCAGCAGCACAGCGGGAGGATACAATGAGCAGTTCTTC
CASSTAGGYNEQFF
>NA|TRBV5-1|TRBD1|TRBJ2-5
TGCGCCAGCAGCCCGGGACAGGATCAAGAGACCCAGTACTTC
CASSPGQDQETQYF
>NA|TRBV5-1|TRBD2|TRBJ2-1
TGCGCCAGCAGCCTTTTTAGCGGGAGCTCCTACAATGAGCAGTTCTTC
CASSLFSGSSYNEQFF
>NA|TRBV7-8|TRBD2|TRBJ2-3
TGTGCCAGCAGCTTACTAGCGGGGGGAGGGACGCAGTATTTT
CASSLLAGGGTQYF
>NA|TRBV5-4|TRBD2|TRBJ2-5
TGTGCCAGCAGCTTGCTAGCGGGTCTCCAAGAGACCCAGTACTTC
CASSLLAGLQETQYF
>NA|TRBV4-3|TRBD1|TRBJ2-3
TGCGCCAGCAGCCAAGGCAGGGGGAGCACAGATACGCAGTATTTT
CASSQGRGSTDTQYF
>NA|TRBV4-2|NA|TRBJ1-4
TGTGCCAGCAGCCAAGATCTAGGGCTCGGTCTGGAAAAACTGTTTTTT
CASSQDLGLGLEKLFF
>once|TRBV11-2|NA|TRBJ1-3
TGTGCCAGCAGCTCGATAACAGGGTCCGGAAACACCATATATTTT
CASSSITGSGNTIYF
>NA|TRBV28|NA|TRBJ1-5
TGTGCCAGCAGACGGGTTAGCAATCAGCCCCAGCATTTT
CASRRVSNQPQHF
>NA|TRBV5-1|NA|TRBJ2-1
TGCGCCAGCAGCCCCGGGACATCTGAGCAGTTCTTC
CASSPGTSEQFF
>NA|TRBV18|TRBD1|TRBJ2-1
TGTGCCAGCTCACCAGGGACAGGGTTCAATGAGCAGTTCTTC
CASSPGTGFNEQFF
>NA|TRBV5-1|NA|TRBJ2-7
TGCGCCAGCAGCTTGGGCCTGGGACGGACCTACGAGCAGTACTTC
CASSLGLGRTYEQYF
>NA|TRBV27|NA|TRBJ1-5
TGTGCCAGCAAGATAGGGTCCCCCAGCAATCAGCCCCAGCATTTT
CASKIGSPSNQPQHF
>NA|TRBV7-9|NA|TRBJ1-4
TGTGCCAGCAGCTTAGAAGGGGAAAAACTGTTTTTT
CASSLEGEKLFF
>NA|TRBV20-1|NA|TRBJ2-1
TGCAGTGCTAGACAAAACAATGAGCAGTTCTTC
CSARQNNEQFF
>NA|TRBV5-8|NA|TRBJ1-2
TGTGCCAGCAGCTACCTCCCGGACAGTGACTATGGCTACACCTTC
CASSYLPDSDYGYTF
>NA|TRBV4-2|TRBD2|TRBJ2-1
TGTGCCAGCAGCCAAGGACTAGCGGAAGTTTTGTACAATGAGCAGTTCTTC
CASSQGLAEVLYNEQFF
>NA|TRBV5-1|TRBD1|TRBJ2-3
TGCGCCAGCAGCTCGGACAGGAACACAGATACGCAGTATTTT
CASSSDRNTDTQYF
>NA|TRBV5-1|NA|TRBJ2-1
TGCGCCAGCAGCCTGTCTAAAGTTCAGGATGAGCAGTTCTTC
CASSLSKVQDEQFF
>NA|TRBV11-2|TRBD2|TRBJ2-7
TGTGCCAGCAGCCGGACTAGCGGGAGAAAGGGGTCCTACGAGCAGTACTTC
CASSRTSGRKGSYEQYF
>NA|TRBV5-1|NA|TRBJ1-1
TGCGCCAGCAGCTTGGGGTCCCGCGGTGAAGCTTTCTTT
CASSLGSRGEAFF
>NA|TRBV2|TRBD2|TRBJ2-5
TGTGCCAGCAGTCCGCGGACTAGCGGGAGGTTTGGGACCCAGTACTTC
CASSPRTSGRFGTQYF
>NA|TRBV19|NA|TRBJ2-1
TGTGCCAGTAGTGCTCGTCTTCGGTTCACCTACAATGAGCAGTTCTTC
CASSARLRFTYNEQFF
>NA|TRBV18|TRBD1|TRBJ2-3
TGTGCCAGCTCACCACCAGCAGGGGGTCGAGATACGCAGTATTTT
CASSPPAGGRDTQYF
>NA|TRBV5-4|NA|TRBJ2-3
TGTGCCAGCAGCCCTAACACAGATACGCAGTATTTT
CASSPNTDTQYF
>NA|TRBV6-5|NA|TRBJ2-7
TGTGCCAGCAGGGCGACAGTTGGGATGAACTACGAGCAGTACTTC
CASRATVGMNYEQYF
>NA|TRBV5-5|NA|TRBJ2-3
TGTGCCAGCAGCCGTGACGTCGGAGATACGCAGTATTTT
CASSRDVGDTQYF
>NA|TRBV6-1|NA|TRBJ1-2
TGTGCCAGCCGGCGAGCCCTGGAGTACACCTTC
CASRRALEYTF
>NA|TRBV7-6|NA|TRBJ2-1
TGTGCCAGCAGCCCCTTTTCCAGCAGCAATGAGCAGTTCTTC
CASSPFSSSNEQFF
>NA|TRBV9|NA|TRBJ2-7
TGTGCCAGCAGCCCCTACCGACAGGCCAACTACGAGCAGTACTTC
CASSPYRQANYEQYF
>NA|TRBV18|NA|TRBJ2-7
TGTGCCAGCTCACCCCCTCTCGCGACCCACTACGAGCAGTACTTC
CASSPPLATHYEQYF
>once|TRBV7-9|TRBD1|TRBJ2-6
TGTGGCCCAGGGGGCCAAAGCTCTGGGGCCAACGTCCTGACTTTC
CGPGGQSSGANVLTF
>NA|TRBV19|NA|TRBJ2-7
TGTGCCAGTAGTGCCGATCGGACCTACGAGCAGTACTTC
CASSADRTYEQYF
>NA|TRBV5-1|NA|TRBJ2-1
TGCGCCAGCAGCCGATTTACGGGGGCCTCCTACAATGAGCAGTTCTTC
CASSRFTGASYNEQFF
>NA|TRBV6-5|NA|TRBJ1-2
TGTGCCAGCAGTTACTCCGCAGGGGCCAACTATGGCTACACCTTC
CASSYSAGANYGYTF
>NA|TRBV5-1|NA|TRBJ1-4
TGCGCCAGCAGCTTGGAGGGTAGATTTTATGAAAAACTGTTTTTT
CASSLEGRFYEKLFF
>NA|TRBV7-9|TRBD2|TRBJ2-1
TGTGCCAGCAGCCCGGGACTAGACTACAATGAGCAGTTCTTC
CASSPGLDYNEQFF
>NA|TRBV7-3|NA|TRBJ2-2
TGTGCCAGCAGCTTACTGAACACCGGGGAGCTGTTTTTT
CASSLLNTGELFF
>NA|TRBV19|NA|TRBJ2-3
TGTGCCAGTAGTATCGGACAGAGCACAGATACGCAGTATTTT
CASSIGQSTDTQYF
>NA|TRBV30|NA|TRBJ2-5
TGTGCCTGGAGTGTGTCAGCCTTCCAAGAGACCCAGTACTTC
CAWSVSAFQETQYF
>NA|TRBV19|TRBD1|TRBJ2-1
TGTGCCAGTAGTATCTCCGGGACAGGGGGCTATAATGAGCAGTTCTTC
CASSISGTGGYNEQFF
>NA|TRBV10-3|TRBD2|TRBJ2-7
TGTGCCATCGGGACTAGATTCTACGAGCAGTACTTC
CAIGTRFYEQYF
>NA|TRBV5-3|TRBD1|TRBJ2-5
TGTGCCAGAAGCCGACAGGGGGCGGGAAAAACGGTGTACCAAGAGACCCAGTACTTC
CARSRQGAGKTVYQETQYF
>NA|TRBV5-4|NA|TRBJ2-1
TGTGCCAGCAGCTTCCCCGGGTACAATGAGCAGTTCTTC
CASSFPGYNEQFF
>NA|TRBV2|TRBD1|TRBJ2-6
TGTGCCAGCAGTGACAGGGGGTTCTCCGGGGCCAACGTCCTGACTTTC
CASSDRGFSGANVLTF
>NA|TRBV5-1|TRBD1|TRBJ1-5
TGCGCCAGCAGCTTGGAGGGGGCTCTTCAGCCCCAGCATTTT
CASSLEGALQPQHF
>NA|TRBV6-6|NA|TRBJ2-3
TGTGCCAGCAGTACCCCGGCGGGTACGCAGTATTTT
CASSTPAGTQYF
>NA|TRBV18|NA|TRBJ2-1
TGTGCCAGCTCACCACCGGGGGTATTGGCGACTAACAATGAGCAGTTCTTC
CASSPPGVLATNNEQFF
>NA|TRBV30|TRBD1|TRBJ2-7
TGTGCCTGGGGGGACAGGCACGAGCAGTACTTC
CAWGDRHEQYF
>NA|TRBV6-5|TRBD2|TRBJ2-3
TGTGCCAGCAGTTTACTAGCGGCTAGCACAGATACGCAGTATTTT
CASSLLAASTDTQYF